There are a few counts of the clone carrying this TCR beta chain. The source of the sample is a study of blood T cell repertoires in COVID-19. CDR3 length: 15 residues. CDR1 is LNHDA, CDR2 SQIVND, per germline (reference sequence). The J segment lost 5 bases and the V segment lost 2 bases, leaving 5 bases of the junction unmatched. This table comes from immunoSEQ multiplex PCR, and its TCRdb copy is limited to in-frame clones, with some not included. Of roughly 250,000 clones listed, 84% are singletons. The V gene is TRBV19, the J gene TRBJ2-1, with 8 nucleotides matching TRBD2. The specimen sequenced was peripheral blood. The sequence derives from a human donor in a cohort sampled during active COVID-19. Here the CDR3 reads CASSITGGSHNEQFF. CDR3 nucleotide sequence: TGTGCCAGTAGTATAACGGGGGGGTCCCACAATGAGCAGTTCTTC. The full variable domain, completed using reference TRBV19 and TRBJ2-1, is DGGITQSPKYLFRKEGQNVTLSCEQNLNHDAMYWYRQDPGQGLRLIYYSQIVNDFQKGDIAEGYSVSREKKESFPLTVTSAQKNPTAFYLCASSITGGSHNEQFFGPGTRLTVL.